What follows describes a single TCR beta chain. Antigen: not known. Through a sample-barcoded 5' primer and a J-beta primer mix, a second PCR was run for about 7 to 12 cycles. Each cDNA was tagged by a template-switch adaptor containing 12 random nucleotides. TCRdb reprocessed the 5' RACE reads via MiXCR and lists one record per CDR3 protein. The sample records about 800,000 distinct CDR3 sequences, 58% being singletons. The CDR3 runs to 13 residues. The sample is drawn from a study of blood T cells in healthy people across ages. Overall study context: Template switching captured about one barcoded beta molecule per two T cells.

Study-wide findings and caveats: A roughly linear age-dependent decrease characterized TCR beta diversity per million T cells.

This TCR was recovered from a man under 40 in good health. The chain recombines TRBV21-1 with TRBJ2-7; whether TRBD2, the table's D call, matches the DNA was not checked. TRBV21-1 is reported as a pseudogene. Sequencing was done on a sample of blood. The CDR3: CASSNISGYEQYF. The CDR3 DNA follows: TGTGCCAGCAGCAACATCAGCGGCTACGAGCAGTACTTC.